Listed below are T cell receptor beta chains from one sample, sequenced in a study of cytomegalovirus exposure and HLA in healthy donors. Produced via immunoSEQ multiplex PCR; TCRdb's table is partial and in-frame only. Here the sample spans about 120,000 clones, about 60% being singletons. Sequencing used PBMCs. The receptors here all came from a woman aged 25 to 45 in good health and CMV-seronegative. Each CDR3 is given without its conserved first and last residue. Some rows have no size entry. The others give once, few or many, or a class for an expanded clone.

v_call clone_size cdr3_aa
TRBV5-6 once ASSLGQGGSTEAF
TRBV2 . ASSVTGGPYEQY
TRBV5-6 . ASSLKGGFDEQY
TRBV7-3 . ASSTTGNTGELF
TRBV18 . ASSSSRDSLNYGYT
TRBV28 . ASRSPGQGTHQPQH
TRBV19 . ASSIDLRETQY
TRBV27 . ASSETDRGKQY
TRBV30 few AWSVPGDSSPLH
TRBV5-1 . ASSLGGLGYQPQH
TRBV6-5 . ASSFRGQPQH
TRBV5-1 . ASSGGSQETQY
TRBV11-2 . ASSPPAGLQETQY
TRBV7-3 . ASSLNSLGGYEQY
TRBV7-9 few ASSSTGATNEKLF
TRBV30 . AWTPPGLAGIPSYEQY
TRBV25-1 few ASSERLANEQF
TRBV6-5 . ASSTQGYEAF
TRBV5-4 few ASSSPGQTYEQY
TRBV29-1 few SVEVTRTPYNEQF
TRBV27 . ASSPWTDYNEQF
TRBV6-6 . ASSYSQVAHSYEQY
TRBV27 . ASSSGGPAYNEQF
TRBV6-6 . ASSYETTSGKETQY
TRBV5-6 . ASSLRDRGNQPQH
TRBV5-4 . ASSLAAVANTGELF
TRBV7-6 few ASSLQRDLQETQY
TRBV6-4 . ASSDLTGELF